The 2 T cell receptor beta chains listed next were all sequenced from one sample in a study of regulatory T cells in long-lasting Graves disease. Arm-PCR of CDR3 regions and iRepertoire HTBI primers were the basis on which TCR beta libraries were built. TCRdb re-called the multiplex PCR reads through MiXCR, storing one row per CDR3 protein. The sample contains under 450,000 distinct CDR3 sequences, around 15% of which appear only once. Specified time point: newly diagnosed GD, antithyroid drugs for less than 3 months. The authors made the TCR library using RNA they extracted from PBMCs. The sample also formed part of further work on T cells in Graves' hyperthyroidism and ophthalmopathy.

Material: peripheral blood mononuclear cells (PBMCs), obtained at new diagnosis, from a patient treated with antithyroid drugs. Receptor source: a young woman with Graves disease.

This clonotype was counted many times. The chain joins TRBV6-5 to TRBJ2-7; 10 bases are a match to TRBD1. V shed 0 bases and J 3 bases; nucleotides not matched to a gene: 11. The CDR3 covers 18 residues. Germline lookup yields CDR1 MNHEY and CDR2 SVGAGI. DNA for the CDR3: TGTGCCAGCAGTTACTCTTTTATTGGGACAGGGGAGCTCTACGAGCAGTACTTC. It yields the protein CASSYSFIGTGELYEQYF.

The DNA of the CDR3 is TGTGCTAGTGGTTCCAGCGGGATAAACACTGAAGCTTTCTTT. As protein: CASGSSGINTEAFF. The chain employs TRBV12-5 and TRBJ1-1, with D uncertain. Germline V gene data show CDR1 as LGHNT and CDR2 as FRNRAP. The CDR3 contains 14 residues. V dropped 4 bases and J dropped 2 bases, with 11 bases sitting between them.